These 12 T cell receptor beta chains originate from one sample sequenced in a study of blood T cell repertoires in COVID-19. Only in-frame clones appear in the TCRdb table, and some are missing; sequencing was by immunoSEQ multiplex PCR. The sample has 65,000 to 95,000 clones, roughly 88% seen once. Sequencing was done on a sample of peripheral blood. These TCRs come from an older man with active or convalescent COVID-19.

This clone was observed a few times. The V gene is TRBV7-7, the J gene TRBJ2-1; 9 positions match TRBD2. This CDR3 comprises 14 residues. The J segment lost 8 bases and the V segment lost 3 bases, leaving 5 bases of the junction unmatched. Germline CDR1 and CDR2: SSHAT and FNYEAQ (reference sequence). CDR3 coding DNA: TGTGCCAGCAGCTTCGGCGGGAGGGCCGATGAGCAGTTCTTC. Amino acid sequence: CASSFGGRADEQFF.

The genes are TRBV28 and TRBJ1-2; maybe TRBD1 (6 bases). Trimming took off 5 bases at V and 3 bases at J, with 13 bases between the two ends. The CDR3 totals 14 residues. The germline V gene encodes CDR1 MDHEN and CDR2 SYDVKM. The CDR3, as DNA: TGTGCCAGCAGTCTGAGAGGACAGTACTATGGCTACACCTTC. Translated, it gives CASSLRGQYYGYTF.

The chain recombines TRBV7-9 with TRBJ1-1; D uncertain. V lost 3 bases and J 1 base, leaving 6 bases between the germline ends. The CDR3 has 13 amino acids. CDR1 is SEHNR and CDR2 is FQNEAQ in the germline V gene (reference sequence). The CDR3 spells CASSLAGNTEAFF. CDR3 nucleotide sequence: TGTGCCAGCAGCTTGGCAGGGAACACTGAAGCTTTCTTT.

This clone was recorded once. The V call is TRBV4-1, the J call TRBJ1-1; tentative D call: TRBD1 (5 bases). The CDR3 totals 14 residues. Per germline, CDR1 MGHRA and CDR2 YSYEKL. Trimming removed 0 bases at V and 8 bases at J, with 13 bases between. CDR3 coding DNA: TGCGCCAGCAGCCAAGATGGGGCCTTCAGGGAAGCTTTCTTT. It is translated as CASSQDGAFREAFF.

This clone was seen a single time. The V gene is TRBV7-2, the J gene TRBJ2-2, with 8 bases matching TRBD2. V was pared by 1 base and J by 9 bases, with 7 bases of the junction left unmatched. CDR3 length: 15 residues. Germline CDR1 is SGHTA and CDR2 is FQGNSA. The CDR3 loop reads CASSLGTSRIRELFF. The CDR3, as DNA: TGTGCCAGCAGCTTAGGGACTAGCCGTATAAGGGAGCTGTTTTTT.

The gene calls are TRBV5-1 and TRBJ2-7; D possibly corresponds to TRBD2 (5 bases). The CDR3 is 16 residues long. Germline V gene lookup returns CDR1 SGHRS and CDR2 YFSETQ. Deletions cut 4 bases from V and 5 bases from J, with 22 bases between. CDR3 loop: CASSPGKSFRANEQYF. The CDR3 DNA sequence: TGCGCCAGCAGCCCGGGGAAGTCCTTTAGGGCGAACGAGCAGTACTTC.

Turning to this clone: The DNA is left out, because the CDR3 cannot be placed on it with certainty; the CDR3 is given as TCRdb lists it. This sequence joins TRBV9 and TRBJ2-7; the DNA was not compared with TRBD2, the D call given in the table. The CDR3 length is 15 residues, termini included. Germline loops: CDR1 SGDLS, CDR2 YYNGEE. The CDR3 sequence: CASSSSGLAGYEQYF.

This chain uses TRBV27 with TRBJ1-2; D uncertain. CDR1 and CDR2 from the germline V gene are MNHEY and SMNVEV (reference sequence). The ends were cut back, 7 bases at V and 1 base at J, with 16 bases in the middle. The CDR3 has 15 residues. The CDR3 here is CASTRGGGLNYGYTF. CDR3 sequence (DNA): TGTGCCAGCACCCGCGGCGGCGGACTTAACTATGGCTACACCTTC.

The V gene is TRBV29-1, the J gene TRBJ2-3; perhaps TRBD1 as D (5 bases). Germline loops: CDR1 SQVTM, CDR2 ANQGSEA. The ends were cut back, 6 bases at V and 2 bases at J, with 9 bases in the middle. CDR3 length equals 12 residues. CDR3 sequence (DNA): TGCAGCGTGGCGACAGTCACAGATACGCAGTATTTT. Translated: CSVATVTDTQYF.

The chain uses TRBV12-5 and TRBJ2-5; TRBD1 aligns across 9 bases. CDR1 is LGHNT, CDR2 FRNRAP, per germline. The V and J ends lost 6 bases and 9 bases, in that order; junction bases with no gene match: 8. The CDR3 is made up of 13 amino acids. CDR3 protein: CASGPTDRGSQYF. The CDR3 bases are TGTGCTAGTGGCCCAACGGACAGGGGATCCCAGTACTTC.

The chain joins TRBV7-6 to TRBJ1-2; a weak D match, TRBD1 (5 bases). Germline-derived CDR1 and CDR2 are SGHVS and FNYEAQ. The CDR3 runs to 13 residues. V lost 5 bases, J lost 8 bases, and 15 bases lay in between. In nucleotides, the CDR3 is TGTGCCAGCAGCCATAGAGGGAGGGGAGGCTACACCTTC. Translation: CASSHRGRGGYTF.

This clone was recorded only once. CDR3 sequence (DNA): TGTGCCAGCAGTCAATCTAGCGGGGTGGGGAGGAAGACCCAGTACTTC. This codes for CASSQSSGVGRKTQYF. V gene TRBV2 combines with J gene TRBJ2-5, with 9 bases lining up with TRBD2. The trim removed 5 bases at V and 6 bases at J, leaving 13 bases unmatched. CDR3 length: 16 residues. The V gene's germline CDR1 is SNHLY and CDR2 FYNNEI.